One and the same sample provided the 13 T cell receptor beta chains below, sequenced in a study of human T cells and chemical hapten exposure. TCRdb reprocessed the 5' RACE reads via MiXCR and lists one record per CDR3 protein. The profile shows around 82,000 distinct CDR3 sequences, 6.5% to 8.5% of them singletons. Someone pulled total RNA out of unfractionated whole blood. The receptor source for this set is a male donor in good health.

This clonotype was recorded at least ten times. This rearrangement joins TRBV25-1 to TRBJ2-7; 10 bases align to TRBD1. V trimming: 3 bases; J trimming: 5 bases; junction bases outside the gene matches: 4. Germline loops: CDR1 MGHDK, CDR2 SYGVNS. The CDR3 runs to 14 residues. DNA of the CDR3: TGTGCCAGCAGTGACGACAGGGGGCGTCACGAGCAGTACTTC. Protein: CASSDDRGRHEQYF.

The table lists this clonotype with many counts. The chain joins TRBV3-1 to TRBJ1-1; 9 positions agree with TRBD1. Trimming took 6 bases from V and 1 from J; bases not matched to a gene: 3. Germline CDR1 and CDR2: LGHDT and YNNKEL (reference sequence). The CDR3 has 14 residues. DNA of the CDR3: TGTGCCAGCAGGCGGGGACAGGGGAACACTGAAGCTTTCTTT. Translating gives CASRRGQGNTEAFF.

This clonotype has just a few counts. The genes are TRBV12-5 and TRBJ2-5, with D possibly matching TRBD2 (5 bases). The CDR3 is 12 residues long. V dropped 3 bases and J dropped 3 bases, with 5 bases sitting between them. In germline, CDR1 is LGHNT, CDR2 FRNRAP. The CDR3: CASGFGEETQYF. In DNA form, the CDR3 reads TGTGCTAGTGGTTTCGGGGAAGAGACCCAGTACTTC.

The J gene is TRBJ1-1, the V gene TRBV6-5; 8 nucleotides agree with TRBD1. This CDR3 region has 14 residues. CDR1 is MNHEY, CDR2 SVGAGI, per germline. V trimming: 7 bases; J trimming: 4 bases; junction bases outside the gene matches: 8. The CDR3 spells CASTRTGLATEAFF. CDR3 sequence (DNA): TGTGCCAGCACAAGGACAGGGCTGGCCACTGAAGCTTTCTTT.

The CDR3 loop is CASSERKLLAKNIQYF. DNA of the CDR3: TGTGCCAGCAGTGAACGGAAGTTACTAGCCAAAAACATTCAGTACTTC. V and J are TRBV2 and TRBJ2-4, with D uncertain. Germline lookup yields CDR1 SNHLY and CDR2 FYNNEI. CDR3 length: 16 amino acids. V lost 2 bases and J lost 0, with 11 bases in between.

This clonotype has at least ten counts. The chain combines TRBV5-1 with TRBJ2-7; D gene ambiguous. V was pared by 3 bases and J by 6 bases, with 10 bases between. Germline V gives CDR1 SGHRS, CDR2 YFSETQ. This CDR3 has 12 residues. CDR3 loop: CASSSPGAEQYF. CDR3 in DNA: TGCGCCAGCAGCTCGCCGGGCGCCGAGCAGTACTTC.

V is TRBV28 and J is TRBJ2-3, with 7 positions matching TRBD1. CDR1 MDHEN and CDR2 SYDVKM come from the germline V gene. V dropped 3 bases and J dropped 2; count of bases not matched to a gene: 14. The CDR3 spans 18 residues. The DNA for the CDR3 is TGTGCCAGCAGTTTTGGACTGGGCTTGACAGGGACCACAGATACGCAGTATTTT. This translates into CASSFGLGLTGTTDTQYF.

This clonotype was found many times. The V call is TRBV4-3, the J call TRBJ2-7; 10 positions match TRBD1. Losses at the gene ends were 1 base for V and 2 bases for J; bases not matched to a gene: 5. Germline V lookup: CDR1 LGHNA, CDR2 YSLEER. The CDR3 loop spans 16 amino acids. In DNA form, the CDR3 reads TGCGCCAGCAGCCAAGTCGGGGGACAGGGGCCCTACGAGCAGTACTTC. It specifies CASSQVGGQGPYEQYF.

This clonotype was recorded at least ten times. This sequence joins TRBV5-4 and TRBJ2-7; 7 nucleotides align to TRBD2. The germline V gene encodes CDR1 SGHNT and CDR2 YYREEE (reference sequence). This CDR3 contains 15 residues. The J segment lost 5 bases and the V segment lost 4 bases, leaving 12 bases of the junction unmatched. The CDR3 sequence is CASSPSRSGTHEQYF. The CDR3 region has the DNA TGTGCCAGCAGCCCCTCCCGGAGCGGGACCCACGAGCAGTACTTC.

The V gene is TRBV10-2, the J gene TRBJ1-6, with 8 bases matching TRBD1. This CDR3 region has 14 residues. Trimming took 6 bases from V and 9 from J; bases not matched to a gene: 7. Looked up from germline, CDR1 is WSHSY and CDR2 is SAAADI. The CDR3 sequence: CASSETGERSPLHF. DNA of the CDR3: TGCGCCAGCAGCGAGACAGGGGAACGTTCACCCCTCCACTTT.

In its sample, this clonotype was seen many times. V gene TRBV10-3 combines with J gene TRBJ2-7, with 9 bases matching TRBD1. CDR1 is ENHRY, CDR2 SYGVKD, per germline. Losses at the gene ends were 10 bases for V and 2 bases for J; bases not matched to a gene: 9. The CDR3 totals 14 residues. CDR3 residues: CATSGQGTAYEQYF. CDR3 nucleotides: TGTGCCACTTCGGGACAGGGTACTGCCTACGAGCAGTACTTC.

This chain links TRBV5-1 with TRBJ2-3; D is perhaps TRBD1 (6 bases). The germline V gene encodes CDR1 SGHRS and CDR2 YFSETQ. The V end was cut by 4 bases, the J end by 2 bases, with 17 bases between. The CDR3 spans 16 residues. In DNA, the CDR3 is TGCGCCAGCAGCAGGACTCTACAGGGCCCCACAGATACGCAGTATTTT. Its translation: CASSRTLQGPTDTQYF.

This clonotype was counted ten times or more. V is TRBV7-9 and J is TRBJ2-5; maybe TRBD2 (7 bases). Germline V gives CDR1 SEHNR, CDR2 FQNEAQ (reference sequence). Trimming took off 5 bases at V and 4 bases at J, with 14 bases between the two ends. The CDR3 loop spans 14 amino acids. The CDR3 DNA is TGTGCCAGCAGCATAGGGGGGGGTCGAGAGACCCAGTACTTC. Protein sequence: CASSIGGGRETQYF.